This TCR beta chain was captured by sequencing in a study of shared clonotypes between healthy human individuals. Study outcomes and limitations: Naive CD4 clonotypes overlapped across several donors at approximately 5.3%.

As regards this clone: The antigen remains undetermined.

The naive CD8 fraction comprised CD45RO-negative cells positively selected for CCR7 and excluded terminally differentiated effector memory CD45RA+ cells. Only Caucasian adults living in Nashville, Tennessee made up the donor group. Sequencing used immunoSEQ multiplex PCR; TCRdb keeps in-frame clones, though not all of them. The data hold some 2 million clones, with just under 95% observed a single time. This CDR3 contains 15 residues. Unmatched junction bases numbered 8, after V lost 6 bases and J lost 2 bases. Looked up from germline, CDR1 is MDHEN and CDR2 is SYDVKM. This receptor was taken from a man aged 18 to 30 in good health. Sequenced material: naive CD8+ T cells sorted from blood. The chain joins TRBV28 to TRBJ2-7; TRBD2 matches at 9 bases. The CDR3 DNA reads TGTGCCAGCAGCTACGGACTAGCGACTACCTACGAGCAGTACTTC. Protein sequence: CASSYGLATTYEQYF.